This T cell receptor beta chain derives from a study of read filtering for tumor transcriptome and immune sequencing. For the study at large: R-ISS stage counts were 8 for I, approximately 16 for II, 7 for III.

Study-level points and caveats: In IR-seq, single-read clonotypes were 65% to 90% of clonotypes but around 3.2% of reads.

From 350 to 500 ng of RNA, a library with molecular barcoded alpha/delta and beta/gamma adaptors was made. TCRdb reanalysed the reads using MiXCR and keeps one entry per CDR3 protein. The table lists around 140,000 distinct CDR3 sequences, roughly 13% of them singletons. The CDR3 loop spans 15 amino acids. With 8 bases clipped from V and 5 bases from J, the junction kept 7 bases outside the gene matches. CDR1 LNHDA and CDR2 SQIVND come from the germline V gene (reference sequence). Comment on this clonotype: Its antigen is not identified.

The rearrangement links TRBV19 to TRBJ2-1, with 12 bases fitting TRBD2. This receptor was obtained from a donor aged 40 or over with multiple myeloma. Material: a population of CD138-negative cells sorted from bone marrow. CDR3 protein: CASLGLAGGHNEQFF. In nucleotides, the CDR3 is TGTGCCAGTCTAGGCCTAGCGGGAGGGCACAATGAGCAGTTCTTC.